The text below deals with one TCR beta chain. Other DNA sequences of this sample code for an identical CDR3. Treatment indicated: oral pan-JAK inhibitor, 5-10 mg twice daily. This sample stems from a study of CD8+ T cells in alopecia areata. The wider study: For the treated group, dosing was oral tofacitinib at 5 to 10 mg twice daily.

The CDR3 has 14 residues. Germline assignment: CDR1 SEHNR and CDR2 FQNEAQ (reference sequence). V was clipped by 1 base and J by 2 bases, with 9 bases between them. After isolation, RNA underwent reverse transcription to generate cDNA as the sequencing template. Here immunoSEQ multiplex PCR was the method, and the copy in TCRdb shows in-frame clones only, minus some. The table lists 120,000 to 150,000 clones, about 86% of them singletons, with around 13% in the top ten. The material was CD8+ T cells sorted from blood, obtained at week 4, from a patient treated with tofacitinib. V and J are TRBV7-9 and TRBJ2-7; TRBD2 is a possible D gene (5 bases). This clonotype was sampled from a human donor with alopecia areata. CDR3 DNA sequence: TGTGCCAGCAGCTTAGGAGGGCGGGCCTACGAGCAGTACTTC. This translates into CASSLGGRAYEQYF.